Shown below are 26 T cell receptor beta chains from a single sample sequenced in a study of blood T cell repertoires in COVID-19. Data came from immunoSEQ multiplex PCR; TCRdb stores just in-frame clones and leaves some out. The table includes under 300,000 clones, 65% to 90% detected once. Material for sequencing was peripheral blood. The receptors derive from a woman aged 55-70 years with active or convalescent COVID-19.

This chain connects TRBV5-8 to TRBJ2-7; 7 nucleotides match TRBD1. J gave up 1 base and V 5 bases, and 9 bases lay outside the gene matches. The CDR3 has 15 amino acids. Germline V gives CDR1 SGHTS, CDR2 YDEGEE. The CDR3 is CASRPTGSGSYEQYF. The CDR3 DNA reads TGTGCCAGCAGACCGACAGGGAGCGGTTCCTACGAGCAGTACTTC.

V usage is TRBV15 and J usage is TRBJ2-6; TRBD1 matches 8 bases. Unmatched junction bases numbered 4, after V lost 4 bases and J lost 2 bases. Germline assignment: CDR1 LNHNV and CDR2 YYDKDF (reference sequence). This CDR3 is 16 amino acids long. The CDR3 DNA sequence: TGTGCCACCAGCAAACTACAGGGGGCTGGGGCCAACGTCCTGACTTTC. Its protein product is CATSKLQGAGANVLTF.

The chain links TRBV18 to TRBJ2-1; the D gene is possibly TRBD2 (6 bases). V was shortened by 0 bases and J by 0 bases, with 9 bases between the two germline ends. This CDR3 comprises 16 residues. Germline loops: CDR1 KGHSH, CDR2 LQKENI. CDR3 sequence (DNA): TGTGCCAGCTCACCACCGGGACTCCGCTCCTACAATGAGCAGTTCTTC. Protein product: CASSPPGLRSYNEQFF.

The gene calls are TRBV3-1 (or the pseudogene TRBV3-2) and TRBJ2-7; 8 bases map to TRBD1. Germline-derived CDR1 and CDR2 are LGHDT and YNNKEL (reference sequence). This CDR3 comprises 14 residues. V lost 4 bases and J lost 5; bases outside the gene matches: 7. CDR3 loop: CASSPRDRLNEQYF. CDR3 nucleotide sequence: TGTGCCAGCAGCCCGCGGGACAGGCTGAACGAGCAGTACTTC.

The V call is TRBV7-2, the J call TRBJ1-6; D is possibly TRBD1 (5 bases). This CDR3 is built from 17 residues. Trimming pared 5 bases from V and 0 bases from J, leaving 14 bases between. The germline CDR1 and CDR2 sequences are SGHTA and FQGNSA. In DNA form, the CDR3 reads TGTGCCAGCAGCCAAACCCGACAGAGCTCCTATAATTCACCCCTCCACTTT. Protein: CASSQTRQSSYNSPLHF.

The chain has TRBV7-2 and TRBJ1-2; possible D gene TRBD1, 5 bases. The CDR3 spans 13 residues. V lost 1 base to trimming and J lost 4 bases, with 7 bases between them. Germline V gene lookup returns CDR1 SGHTA and CDR2 FQGNSA. The CDR3 loop is CASSLGQGYGYTF. For the CDR3, the DNA is TGTGCCAGCAGCTTAGGCCAGGGCTATGGCTACACCTTC.

The rearrangement links TRBV24-1 to TRBJ2-1; D is undetermined. Looked up from germline, CDR1 is KGHDR and CDR2 is SFDVKD. V dropped 3 bases and J dropped 12 bases, with 17 bases sitting between them. The CDR3 totals 14 residues. CDR3 residues: CATSDPGSPSPQFF. The CDR3 DNA reads as TGTGCCACCAGTGATCCGGGTTCCCCATCCCCGCAGTTCTTC.

This clone was seen a single time. The chain combines TRBV7-8 with TRBJ1-1, with D possibly TRBD1 on 6 matching bases. CDR1 and CDR2 from the germline V gene are SGHVS and FQNEAQ. The CDR3 is made up of 14 amino acids. V lost 2 bases to trimming and J lost 4 bases, with 11 bases between them. This CDR3 is CASSLMQGSTEAFF. In nucleotides, the CDR3 is TGTGCCAGCAGCTTAATGCAGGGGAGCACTGAAGCTTTCTTT.

The chain is built from TRBV7-3 and TRBJ2-1; D uncertain. Germline V CDR1 and CDR2: SGHTA, FQGTGA. The CDR3 runs 13 residues. V was cut by 1 base and J by 4 bases, with 5 bases left in between. The CDR3 reads CASSLNIYNEQFF. In DNA form, the CDR3 reads TGTGCCAGCAGCTTAAACATTTACAATGAGCAGTTCTTC.

This clone has a handful of counts. The rearrangement joins TRBV5-1 to TRBJ2-2; D not certain. The V gene lost 3 bases and the J gene lost 6 bases, with 15 bases spanning the gap. CDR1 and CDR2 (germline): SGHRS, YFSETQ. The CDR3 contains 15 residues. DNA for the CDR3: TGCGCCAGCAGCTCACTTGGCCAGGCGTCCGGGGAGCTGTTTTTT. This translates into CASSSLGQASGELFF.

The rearrangement joins TRBV7-9 to TRBJ1-2; 9 bases fit TRBD1. The CDR3 sequence is 17 residues long. Germline V gene data show CDR1 as SEHNR and CDR2 as FQNEAQ (reference sequence). Trimming at V came to 7 bases and at J to 5 bases, leaving 17 bases not matched to a gene. The CDR3 bases are TGTGCCAGCACCACTAGCGGAGGGACAGGGTTTCGGTATGGCTACACCTTC. Translated: CASTTSGGTGFRYGYTF.

The chain couples TRBV12-5 to TRBJ2-1; 14 bases align to TRBD2. V shed 3 bases, J shed 6 bases, and the junction held 4 bases outside the gene matches. Germline V gene sequence: CDR1 LGHNT, CDR2 FRNRAP. CDR3 length: 16 residues. The CDR3 is CASGFRTSGGFNEQFF. The CDR3 bases are TGTGCTAGTGGTTTCCGGACTAGCGGGGGGTTCAATGAGCAGTTCTTC. Full variable domain (remainder filled in from reference TRBV12-5 and TRBJ2-1): DARVTQTPRHKVTEMGQEVTMRCQPILGHNTVFWYRQTMMQGLELLAYFRNRAPLDDSGMPKDRFSAEMPDATLATLKIQPSEPRDSAVYFCASGFRTSGGFNEQFFGPGTRLTVL.

This rearrangement joins TRBV5-1 to TRBJ2-3; 12 nucleotides align to TRBD2. CDR3 size: 17 residues. Germline assignment: CDR1 SGHRS and CDR2 YFSETQ. The trim removed 0 bases at V and 2 bases at J, leaving 4 bases unmatched. The CDR3, as DNA: TGCGCCAGCAGCTTGGGCCTAGCGGGGGGGGTCACAGATACGCAGTATTTT. Its translation: CASSLGLAGGVTDTQYF.

As regards this clone: Other DNA sequences in the same sample also yield this CDR3. The chain is built from TRBV7-3 and TRBJ2-3, with 9 bases fitting TRBD2. This CDR3 has 15 amino acids. Germline trimming cut 3 bases from V and 6 bases from J; bases unmatched to any gene: 7. Germline assignment: CDR1 SGHTA and CDR2 FQGTGA. CDR3 sequence reads: CASSFLGLAGDTQYF. CDR3 coding DNA: TGTGCCAGCAGCTTCCTGGGGCTAGCGGGGGATACGCAGTATTTT.

The V call is TRBV3-1 (or the pseudogene TRBV3-2), the J call TRBJ1-1, with D maybe TRBD1 (5 bases). Germline CDR1 and CDR2: LGHDT and YNNKEL (reference sequence). The V end was cut by 0 bases, the J end by 7 bases, with 12 bases between. The CDR3 extends over 14 amino acids. CDR3 in DNA: TGTGCCAGCAGCCAAGAATTATCAGGGATTGAAGCTTTCTTT. Amino acids: CASSQELSGIEAFF.

The chain recombines TRBV10-2 with TRBJ1-4, with D unresolved. Deletions cut 0 bases from V and 8 bases from J, with 13 bases between. Per the germline V gene, CDR1 is WSHSY and CDR2 is SAAADI. The CDR3 loop spans 15 amino acids. CDR3 DNA: TGCGCCAGCAGTGAGTCAATGATCCCGGGAGAAAAACTGTTTTTT. This sequence encodes CASSESMIPGEKLFF.

J is TRBJ2-2 and V is TRBV10-3, with D hard to call. Germline CDR1 and CDR2: ENHRY and SYGVKD. With 8 bases removed from V and 3 bases from J, the gap between germline ends came to 16 bases. CDR3 size: 15 residues. CDR3 sequence (DNA): TGTGCCATCGTTGCGGCTAGACCTCACACCGGGGAGCTGTTTTTT. As protein: CAIVAARPHTGELFF.

The count of this clone is one. The rearrangement joins TRBV3-1 (or the pseudogene TRBV3-2) to TRBJ1-6; TRBD1 is a possible D gene (5 bases). V was pared by 1 base and J by 8 bases, with 12 bases between. The CDR3 is 15 amino acids. The V gene's germline CDR1 is LGHDT and CDR2 YNNKEL (reference sequence). The CDR3 coding sequence is TGTGCCAGCAGCCAAGGGTTAGGGGTGCATTCACCCCTCCACTTT. This codes for CASSQGLGVHSPLHF.

To note about this clone: This same CDR3 is encoded by further DNA sequences in the sample. This sequence joins TRBV5-6 and TRBJ2-5, with TRBD2 matching 7 bases. CDR3 length equals 15 residues. Per the germline V gene, CDR1 is SGHDT and CDR2 is YYEEEE. Unmatched junction bases numbered 7, after V lost 2 bases and J lost 3 bases. CDR3 in amino acids: CASSFFGRGEETQYF. CDR3 DNA sequence: TGTGCCAGCAGCTTCTTTGGGAGGGGAGAAGAGACCCAGTACTTC.

This clone was detected a few times. The chain combines TRBV12-5 with TRBJ1-6; TRBD1 agrees at 7 bases. CDR1 and CDR2 (germline): LGHNT, FRNRAP. CDR3 length: 15 amino acids. Trimming removed 6 bases from V and 6 bases from J; junction bases left unmatched: 8. CDR3: CASGPPTGINSPLHF. The CDR3 DNA follows: TGTGCTAGTGGGCCCCCGACAGGGATTAATTCACCCCTCCACTTT.

This sequence joins TRBV7-6 and TRBJ2-1; 12 nucleotides align to TRBD2. This CDR3 comprises 18 residues. Germline CDR1 and CDR2: SGHVS and FNYEAQ. J was trimmed by 7 bases and V by 7 bases; bases with no gene match: 17. The CDR3 DNA is TGTGCCAGCACCCAACTAGCGGGGGGAGCCGGGGTGGGGAATGAGCAGTTCTTC. Translated: CASTQLAGGAGVGNEQFF.

This chain connects TRBV3-1 (or the pseudogene TRBV3-2) to TRBJ2-5; TRBD2 aligns across 10 bases. Germline V gene sequence: CDR1 LGHDT, CDR2 YNNKEL (reference sequence). The CDR3 has 17 residues. Trimming cost V 1 base and J 0 bases; bases outside gene matches: 5. The CDR3 loop is CASSQGTSGAHQETQYF. The CDR3 DNA is TGTGCCAGCAGCCAAGGGACTAGCGGAGCACACCAAGAGACCCAGTACTTC.

The chain has TRBV7-8 and TRBJ2-1; maybe TRBD1 (6 bases). Germline V gene sequence: CDR1 SGHVS, CDR2 FQNEAQ. V was trimmed by 6 bases and J by 6 bases, leaving 12 bases between them. The CDR3 extends over 13 amino acids. In nucleotides, the CDR3 is TGTGCCAGCAGTTTCTTGACAGGCAATGAGCAGTTCTTC. Translated: CASSFLTGNEQFF.

CDR3 sequence reads: CATHPPGGNADTQYF. The CDR3 bases are TGTGCCACCCATCCCCCGGGGGGTAACGCAGATACGCAGTATTTT. The chain is built from TRBV19 and TRBJ2-3; 7 bases are shared with TRBD2. Germline values: CDR1 LNHDA, CDR2 SQIVND (reference sequence). The CDR3 extends over 15 amino acids. V gave up 10 bases and J gave up 4 bases; unmatched junction bases: 14.

The chain recombines TRBV5-6 with TRBJ1-3; possibly TRBD1 for D (5 bases). Trimming left V 4 bases short and J 1 base short, with 9 bases between. The CDR3 loop spans 14 amino acids. The germline V gene has CDR1 SGHDT and CDR2 YYEEEE. For the CDR3, the DNA is TGTGCCAGCAGCGTCGGGGGGTCTGGAAACACCATATATTTT. Translating gives CASSVGGSGNTIYF.

This chain connects TRBV12-3 or TRBV12-4 to TRBJ2-3; tentatively, D is TRBD2 (5 bases). V was pared by 6 bases and J by 0 bases, with 7 bases between. The CDR3 covers 13 residues. The CDR3 reads CASRGLSTDTQYF. The CDR3, as DNA: TGTGCCAGCAGAGGACTCAGCACAGATACGCAGTATTTT.